The clone carrying this TCR beta chain has at least ten counts. Its antigen is not known. One end of the junction is discordant with germline, which a read error may explain. The data were taken from a study of blood T cells in healthy people across ages. Germline-derived CDR1 and CDR2 are SGHVS and FQNEAQ. The CDR3 runs to 14 residues. Study outcomes and limitations: It was not possible, with unsorted PBMCs, to conclusively compare naive and antigen-experienced cells. Possibly, changes in expanded clonotypes were confounded because donor CMV status was unknown. Diversity figures based on one million T cells were deemed too low. Strong correlation linked observed beta diversity and percent naive T cells.

Next came a second PCR, run for about 6 to 12 cycles, which used a sample-barcoded 5' primer along with a J-beta primer mix. One entry per CDR3 protein results from TCRdb running MiXCR on the 5' RACE reads. Of 600,000 to 800,000 distinct CDR3 sequences listed, 45% to 60% are singletons. Input material: blood. This TCR derives from a woman of 80 years or more in good health. J is TRBJ2-7 and V is TRBV7-8, with TRBD2 identical over 11 bases. The chain's CDR3 is CASSLAGGAYEQYF. The CDR3, as DNA: TGCGCCAGCAGCTTAGCGGGAGGGGCCTACGAGCAGTACTTC.